This TCR beta chain was identified in a study of blood T cell repertoires in COVID-19 (dated by TCRdb to about 2020). Study-wide context: Samples from collaborators originated in the United States, Italy and Spain and spanned both the acute and convalescent phases of COVID-19. A freely available public database, intended as a resource for researchers studying the immune response to SARS-CoV-2, is where the repertoires were released. Deeply sampled blood TCRbeta repertoires from subjects exposed to, actively infected with, or recovered from COVID-19 were included in the dataset. Where available, HLA class I and class II types were obtained from metadata supplied by the sample provider rather than from assay-based typing. The material from the prospective study consisted of cDNA or gDNA derived from T cells, B-cell-depleted T cells, or PBMCs. Sample metadata almost always included a de-identified subject ID, COVID-19 status, age in years and sex. The samples were drawn from two sources: the first 160 participants of the ongoing ImmuneRACE study, and about 1,300 subjects contributed by 6 global collaborators. General findings and caveats noted by the study authors: The amount of clinical and demographic metadata varied by source and participant and was provided uncurated.

In the prospective study, participants were about 18 to 95 years old, resided in 24 geographic areas of the United States, and were enrolled through a virtual design. In the prospective study, participants were assigned to cohorts based on the clinical history participants reported in a screening survey and a study questionnaire. ImmuneRACE Cohort 3 recovered participants were defined by two consecutive negative NP/OP PCR tests, healthcare professional clearance, or symptom resolution. Mobile phlebotomists in the prospective study collected whole blood, serum and a nasopharyngeal or oropharyngeal swab from every participant. Participants in the prospective study had the option to provide additional blood draws and questionnaires over a roughly 2-month period. Before DNA extraction, prospective study blood samples were shipped either frozen or at room temperature. TCRbeta CDR3 regions were amplified from genomic DNA by means of the immunoSEQ Assay, a bias-controlled multiplex PCR. The study's own analysis went as follows. Within the assay, amplification of reference gene primers was used to estimate how many nucleated cells each sample contained. To quantify the absolute abundance of each unique TCRbeta CDR3 rearrangement, sequence reads were collapsed and filtered. For each sample, productive Simpson clonality was calculated as the square root of Simpson's diversity index across productive rearrangements. TCRdb retrieved this table from immuneACCESS and kept in-frame rearrangements only. Not all clones are present; in checked studies, unresolved V genes account for under half, and no reason is known for the remainder. For V, J and clone size, that table is used; D and trimming come from the DNA. In this sample the table shows more than 300,000 clones, 88% of which occur a single time. Of the sample, 1.2% falls within the top ten clones.

The junction carries 9 bases between V and J, which are trimmed by 4 bases and 2 bases respectively. Measured from the cysteine to the phenylalanine, the CDR3 is 14 residues long. Only CDR3 DNA is held: 42 bases, read in frame from base 1. Via the germline V gene, CDR1 is SGHTA and CDR2 FQGNSA. Note on this clone: What antigen it recognizes has not been identified. Per-nucleotide qualities are absent, and no much larger clonotype sits a single base away.

This sequence was found in a woman aged 18-29 years who had recovered from COVID-19. The source material was PBMCs or T cells enriched from blood (not recorded which). The sequence links TRBV7-2 to TRBJ1-5; D gene: possibly TRBD1, on 6 matching bases. The DNA reads TGTGCCAGCAGCTCGGGACAACGCAATCAGCCCCAGCATTTT. It specifies CASSSGQRNQPQHF.